A selection of T cell receptor beta chains follows, all from one sample in a study of T cell responses to AZD1222 COVID-19 vaccine. TCRdb's table, derived via immunoSEQ multiplex PCR, lists solely in-frame clones and lacks some. The sample lists about 99,000 clones; 70% to 90% were seen once. The sample here was peripheral blood, taken on day 0 of AZD1222 vaccination. These receptors were collected from an adult in good health. The CDR3 runs from the conserved cysteine through the conserved F or W. The order of the fields is clone size, V gene, D gene, J gene, CDR3 DNA, CDR3 protein. The D gene is left open where the match is weak. A clone size is listed for some rows: how often the clone was seen (once, few, many), or a class if it is expanded.

NA	TRBV7-9	NA	TRBJ2-3	TGTGCCAGCAGCTTAGGAATCGTCGGTACTGTCGCAGATACGCAGTATTTT	CASSLGIVGTVADTQYF
NA	TRBV15	NA	TRBJ2-7	TGTGCCACCAGCAGAGACAGGAACTACGAGCAGTACTTC	CATSRDRNYEQYF
NA	TRBV20-1	NA	TRBJ2-1	TGCAGTGCCCAGAAGGGCAATGAGCAGTTCTTC	CSAQKGNEQFF
NA	TRBV24-1	TRBD1	TRBJ2-2	TGTGCCACCAGTGAATTAAGACAGGGGATCCTGAGGGCCGGGGAGCTGTTTTTT	CATSELRQGILRAGELFF
NA	TRBV4-2	TRBD2	TRBJ2-1	TGTGCCAGCAGCCAAGATCTGGTGACTAGCGGGTTCTTC	CASSQDLVTSGFF
NA	TRBV12-3/TRBV12-4	NA	TRBJ1-4	TGTGCCAGCAGCCCAGACGGGAATGAAAAACTGTTTTTT	CASSPDGNEKLFF
few	TRBV6-5	TRBD1	TRBJ1-6	TGTGCCAGCAGTCCGGGACAGGGTAATTCACCCCTCCACTTT	CASSPGQGNSPLHF
NA	TRBV19	NA	TRBJ2-1	TGTGCCAGTAGCCCGTGGGGCAATGAGCAGTTCTTC	CASSPWGNEQFF
NA	TRBV27	NA	TRBJ1-1	TGTGCCAGCAGTTTAAACGGGGTGAACACTGAAGCTTTCTTT	CASSLNGVNTEAFF
NA	TRBV24-1	TRBD1	TRBJ2-2	TGTGCCACCCCCACCGACAGGGGAGAGGACACCGGGGAGCTGTTTTTT	CATPTDRGEDTGELFF
once	TRBV9	TRBD2	TRBJ2-2	TGTGCCAGCAGCGTCCCGGGACTAGCCACCGGGGAGCTGTTTTTT	CASSVPGLATGELFF
NA	TRBV4-2	NA	TRBJ1-1	TGTGCCAGCAGCCAAGACGGTCCCAGCGGCACTGAAGCTTTCTTT	CASSQDGPSGTEAFF
NA	TRBV19	TRBD1	TRBJ1-2	TGTGCCAGTACCCAAGGGACAGGTGTTTATGGCTACACCTTC	CASTQGTGVYGYTF
NA	TRBV5-4	NA	TRBJ1-2	TGTGCCAGCAGCGGCTATGACAGGATTCTCTATGGCTACACCTTC	CASSGYDRILYGYTF
NA	TRBV29-1	NA	TRBJ1-6	TGCAGCGTTGAAGCCGTGAGAAGGGGCCGACCCTCTTCACCCCTCCACTTT	CSVEAVRRGRPSSPLHF
few	TRBV9	TRBD2	TRBJ2-3	TGTGCTAGCGGGAATAGTACAGATACGCAGTATTTT	CASGNSTDTQYF
NA	TRBV11-2	TRBD1	TRBJ2-5	TGTGCCAGCAGCCCCCAGGACAGGGGGATAGAGACCCAGTACTTC	CASSPQDRGIETQYF
NA	TRBV7-2	TRBD1	TRBJ1-1	TGTGCCAGCAGCTGGGGACAGGGTAACACTGAAGCTTTCTTT	CASSWGQGNTEAFF
NA	TRBV7-2	TRBD2	TRBJ2-3	TGTGCCAGCAGCCCGATCGAACTAGCGGGGGCCAGAGATACGCAGTATTTT	CASSPIELAGARDTQYF
NA	TRBV5-1	NA	TRBJ2-3	TGCGCCAGCAGCATACCTTCGTTGGGATTCACAGAAACGCAGTATTTT	CASSIPSLGFTETQYF
NA	TRBV7-6	NA	TRBJ2-6	TGTGCCAGCAGCTTAGTGGGGGGTGCCGGGGCCAACGTCCTGACTTTC	CASSLVGGAGANVLTF
NA	TRBV9	NA	TRBJ2-2	TGTGCCAGCAGCGTAGTAGGAGTGGGCACCGGGGAGCTGTTTTTT	CASSVVGVGTGELFF
NA	TRBV7-3	NA	TRBJ1-2	TGTGCCAGCAGCCCTAGTGGAGGGACCGGCTACACCTTC	CASSPSGGTGYTF
NA	TRBV14	TRBD2	TRBJ2-1	TGTGCCAGCAGCCTAGGACTAGCGGGAGGATACGATGAGCAGTTCTTC	CASSLGLAGGYDEQFF
NA	TRBV7-2	NA	TRBJ1-2	TGTGCCAGCAGCTTAGGAGGGCCAGGCGGCTACACCTTC	CASSLGGPGGYTF
NA	TRBV18	TRBD1	TRBJ2-7	TGTGCCAGCTGTACGACAGGGCAAGACGAGCAGTACTTC	CASCTTGQDEQYF
NA	TRBV9	TRBD2	TRBJ2-3	TGTGCCAGCAGCGTCTGGTGGGGGGGAAGCACAGATACGCAGTATTTT	CASSVWWGGSTDTQYF
NA	TRBV21-1	NA	TRBJ1-2	TGTGCCCCCATACCCGGGGGGTATGGCTACACCTTC	CAPIPGGYGYTF